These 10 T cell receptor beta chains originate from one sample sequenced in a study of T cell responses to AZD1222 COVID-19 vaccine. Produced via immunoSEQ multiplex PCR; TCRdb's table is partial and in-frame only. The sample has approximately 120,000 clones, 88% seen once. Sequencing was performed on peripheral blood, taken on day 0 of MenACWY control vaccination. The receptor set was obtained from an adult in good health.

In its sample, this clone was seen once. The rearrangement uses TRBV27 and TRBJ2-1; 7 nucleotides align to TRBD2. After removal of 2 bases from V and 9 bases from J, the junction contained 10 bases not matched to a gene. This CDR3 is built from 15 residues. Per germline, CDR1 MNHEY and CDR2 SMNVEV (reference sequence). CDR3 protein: CASSLRLGSGGEQFF. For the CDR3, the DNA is TGTGCCAGCAGTTTACGGCTCGGCTCGGGAGGTGAGCAGTTCTTC.

This chain's CDR3 is CAVLAEADYEQYF. As DNA, the CDR3 is TGTGCCGTGCTTGCGGAAGCCGACTACGAGCAGTACTTC. The gene calls are TRBV6-5 and TRBJ2-7; D is ambiguous. Germline V gives CDR1 MNHEY, CDR2 SVGAGI. CDR3 length: 13 residues. Trimming removed 11 bases from V and 3 bases from J, with 17 bases in between.

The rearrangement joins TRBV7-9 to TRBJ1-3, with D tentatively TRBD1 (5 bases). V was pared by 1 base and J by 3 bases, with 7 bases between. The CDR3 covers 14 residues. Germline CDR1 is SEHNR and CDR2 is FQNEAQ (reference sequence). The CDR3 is CASSLGDGGNTIYF. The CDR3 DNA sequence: TGTGCCAGCAGCTTAGGGGACGGTGGAAACACCATATATTTT.

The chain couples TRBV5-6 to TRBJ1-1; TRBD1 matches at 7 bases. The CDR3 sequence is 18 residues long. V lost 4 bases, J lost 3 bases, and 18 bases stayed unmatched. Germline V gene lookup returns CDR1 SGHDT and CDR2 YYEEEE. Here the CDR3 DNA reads TGTGCCAGCAGCACCGGGGCAGGGGGATGGCGGATGGACACTGAAGCTTTCTTT. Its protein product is CASSTGAGGWRMDTEAFF.

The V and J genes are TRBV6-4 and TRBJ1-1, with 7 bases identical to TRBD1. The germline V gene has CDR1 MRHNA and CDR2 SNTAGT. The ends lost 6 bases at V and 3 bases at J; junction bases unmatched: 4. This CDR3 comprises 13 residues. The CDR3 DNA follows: TGTGCCAGCAGAAGGGGGCCGGACACTGAAGCTTTCTTT. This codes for CASRRGPDTEAFF.

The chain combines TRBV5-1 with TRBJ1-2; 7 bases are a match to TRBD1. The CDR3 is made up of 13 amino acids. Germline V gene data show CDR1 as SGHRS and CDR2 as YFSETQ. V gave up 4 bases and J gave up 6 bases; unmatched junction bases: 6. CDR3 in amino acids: CASSPGQGDGYTF. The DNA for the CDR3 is TGCGCCAGCAGCCCCGGGCAGGGGGATGGCTACACCTTC.

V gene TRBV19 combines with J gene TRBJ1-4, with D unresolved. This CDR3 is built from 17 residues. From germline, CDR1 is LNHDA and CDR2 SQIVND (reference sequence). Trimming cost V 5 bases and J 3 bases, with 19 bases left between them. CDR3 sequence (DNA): TGTGCCAGTAGTTTAAGCTCGGATACTCTAGCTAATGAAAAACTGTTTTTT. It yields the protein CASSLSSDTLANEKLFF.

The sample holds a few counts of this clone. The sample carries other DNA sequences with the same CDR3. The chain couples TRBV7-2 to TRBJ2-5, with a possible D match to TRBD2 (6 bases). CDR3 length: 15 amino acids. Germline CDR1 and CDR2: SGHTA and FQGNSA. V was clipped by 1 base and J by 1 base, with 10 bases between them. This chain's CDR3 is CASSLVGSGQETQYF. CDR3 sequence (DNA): TGTGCCAGCAGCTTAGTAGGTAGCGGCCAAGAGACCCAGTACTTC.

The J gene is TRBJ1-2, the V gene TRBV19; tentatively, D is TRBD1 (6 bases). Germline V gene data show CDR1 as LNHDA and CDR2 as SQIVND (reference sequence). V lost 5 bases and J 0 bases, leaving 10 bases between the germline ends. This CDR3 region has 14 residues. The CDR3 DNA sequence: TGTGCCAGTAGTTCGCCAGGGGCTAACTATGGCTACACCTTC. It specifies CASSSPGANYGYTF. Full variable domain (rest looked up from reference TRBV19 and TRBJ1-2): DGGITQSPKYLFRKEGQNVTLSCEQNLNHDAMYWYRQDPGQGLRLIYYSQIVNDFQKGDIAEGYSVSREKKESFPLTVTSAQKNPTAFYLCASSSPGANYGYTFGSGTRLTVV.

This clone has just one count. Here the CDR3 reads CASSLNGGAEQYF. In nucleotides, the CDR3 is TGTGCCAGCTCCCTAAACGGGGGGGCCGAGCAGTACTTC. J is TRBJ2-7 and V is TRBV18; 8 positions agree with TRBD2. V was clipped by 6 bases and J by 6 bases; unmatched bases: 7. Germline lookup yields CDR1 KGHSH and CDR2 LQKENI. CDR3 length equals 13 residues.